This is a list of T cell receptor beta chains from one sample in a study of cytomegalovirus exposure and HLA in healthy donors. Produced via immunoSEQ multiplex PCR; TCRdb's table is partial and in-frame only. The table has roughly 160,000 clones, roughly 84% seen once. Material: PBMCs. These receptors came from a boy between 2 and 10 years old in good health and CMV-seronegative. The CDR3 runs from the conserved cysteine through the conserved F or W. The D gene is left open where the match is weak. Clone size, where shown, is once, few, many, or a class for clones that have expanded.

abundance: -; j_gene: TRBJ1-1; d_gene: -; v_gene: TRBV11-3; CDR3aa: CASSSRRGAEAFF; CDR3nt: TGTGCCAGCAGCTCTCGGCGAGGCGCTGAAGCTTTCTTT
abundance: -; j_gene: TRBJ2-5; d_gene: -; v_gene: TRBV10-3; CDR3aa: CAISDGAPLGSETQYF; CDR3nt: TGTGCCATCAGTGATGGAGCGCCGCTTGGGTCAGAGACCCAGTACTTC
abundance: -; j_gene: TRBJ1-1; d_gene: TRBD1; v_gene: TRBV28; CDR3aa: CASSLIPGTGGGTEAFF; CDR3nt: TGTGCCAGCAGTTTAATCCCCGGGACAGGGGGCGGCACTGAAGCTTTCTTT
abundance: -; j_gene: TRBJ2-1; d_gene: TRBD2; v_gene: TRBV6-6; CDR3aa: CASSYGLAGDNEQFF; CDR3nt: TGTGCCAGCAGTTATGGACTAGCGGGCGACAATGAGCAGTTCTTC
abundance: -; j_gene: TRBJ1-2; d_gene: -; v_gene: TRBV5-4; CDR3aa: CASSLSPSLYGYTF; CDR3nt: TGTGCCAGCAGCTTGAGTCCCTCCCTATATGGCTACACCTTC
abundance: -; j_gene: TRBJ2-4; d_gene: -; v_gene: TRBV7-9; CDR3aa: CASSPHQNIQYF; CDR3nt: TGTGCCAGCAGCCCACACCAAAACATTCAGTACTTC
abundance: -; j_gene: TRBJ2-7; d_gene: -; v_gene: TRBV20-1; CDR3aa: CSARVVYEQYF; CDR3nt: TGCAGTGCTAGAGTTGTCTACGAGCAGTACTTC
abundance: -; j_gene: TRBJ1-2; d_gene: TRBD1; v_gene: TRBV4-2; CDR3aa: CASSQGTGDHYGYTF; CDR3nt: TGTGCCAGCAGCCAAGGGACAGGGGATCACTATGGCTACACCTTC
abundance: -; j_gene: TRBJ2-3; d_gene: TRBD2; v_gene: TRBV5-4; CDR3aa: CASSLSAGVFTDTQYF; CDR3nt: TGTGCCAGCAGCTTATCCGCGGGAGTTTTCACAGATACGCAGTATTTT
abundance: -; j_gene: TRBJ1-3; d_gene: TRBD1; v_gene: TRBV6-5; CDR3aa: CASSRGQVSGNTIYF; CDR3nt: TGTGCCAGCAGCAGGGGACAGGTCTCTGGAAACACCATATATTTT
abundance: -; j_gene: TRBJ1-1; d_gene: TRBD1; v_gene: TRBV6-5; CDR3aa: CASRSGTATEAFF; CDR3nt: TGTGCCAGCAGATCCGGGACAGCCACTGAAGCTTTCTTT
abundance: -; j_gene: TRBJ2-7; d_gene: TRBD2; v_gene: TRBV28; CDR3aa: CGTSGSVGTYEQYF; CDR3nt: TGTGGGACTAGCGGGAGTGTCGGGACCTACGAGCAGTACTTC
abundance: few; j_gene: TRBJ2-3; d_gene: TRBD2; v_gene: TRBV5-1; CDR3aa: CASSLAAGGADTQYF; CDR3nt: TGCGCCAGCAGCTTGGCAGCGGGAGGAGCAGATACGCAGTATTTT
abundance: few; j_gene: TRBJ1-1; d_gene: TRBD1; v_gene: TRBV4-1; CDR3aa: CASSAPGQGHSEAFF; CDR3nt: TGCGCCAGCAGCGCCCCAGGACAGGGGCATAGTGAAGCTTTCTTT
abundance: -; j_gene: TRBJ2-1; d_gene: TRBD2; v_gene: TRBV5-6; CDR3aa: CASSLGGRVNNEQFF; CDR3nt: TGTGCCAGCAGCTTAGGCGGGAGGGTTAACAATGAGCAGTTCTTC
abundance: -; j_gene: TRBJ1-1; d_gene: TRBD1; v_gene: TRBV6-1; CDR3aa: CASSEEVGGYTEAFF; CDR3nt: TGTGCCAGCAGTGAAGAAGTAGGGGGCTACACTGAAGCTTTCTTT
abundance: -; j_gene: TRBJ1-2; d_gene: -; v_gene: TRBV7-9; CDR3aa: CASSQTGYGYTF; CDR3nt: TGTGCCAGCAGCCAAACAGGGTATGGCTACACCTTC
abundance: -; j_gene: TRBJ1-1; d_gene: -; v_gene: TRBV19; CDR3aa: CASSTGSLGTEAFF; CDR3nt: TGTGCCAGTAGTACAGGGTCTTTGGGCACTGAAGCTTTCTTT
abundance: few; j_gene: TRBJ1-3; d_gene: -; v_gene: TRBV19; CDR3aa: CASRLSQGGSGNTIYF; CDR3nt: TGTGCCAGTAGGCTCTCTCAGGGAGGCTCTGGAAACACCATATATTTT
abundance: -; j_gene: TRBJ2-2; d_gene: TRBD2; v_gene: TRBV7-9; CDR3aa: CASTPLAGSNTGELFF; CDR3nt: TGTGCCAGCACCCCTTTAGCGGGATCGAACACCGGGGAGCTGTTTTTT
abundance: -; j_gene: TRBJ2-5; d_gene: TRBD2; v_gene: TRBV9; CDR3aa: CASSFSTLPAGGQETQYF; CDR3nt: TGTGCCAGCAGCTTTTCTACTCTGCCCGCGGGGGGCCAAGAGACCCAGTACTTC
abundance: -; j_gene: TRBJ1-2; d_gene: -; v_gene: TRBV4-2; CDR3aa: CASSQVPPGKNYGYTF; CDR3nt: TGTGCCAGCAGCCAAGTACCCCCAGGCAAGAACTATGGCTACACCTTC
abundance: -; j_gene: TRBJ2-1; d_gene: TRBD2; v_gene: TRBV7-9; CDR3aa: CASSQAGGRKNEQFF; CDR3nt: TGTGCCAGCAGCCAGGCCGGCGGGAGGAAAAATGAGCAGTTCTTC
abundance: few; j_gene: TRBJ1-1; d_gene: -; v_gene: TRBV6-5; CDR3aa: CASRTRQTNTEAFF; CDR3nt: TGTGCCAGCAGGACCCGACAGACTAACACTGAAGCTTTCTTT
abundance: once; j_gene: TRBJ2-7; d_gene: TRBD1; v_gene: TRBV5-1; CDR3aa: CASSYGTGSYEQYF; CDR3nt: TGCGCCAGCAGTTACGGGACAGGGTCCTACGAGCAGTACTTC
abundance: -; j_gene: TRBJ1-3; d_gene: -; v_gene: TRBV6-5; CDR3aa: CASSREYRGINTIYF; CDR3nt: TGTGCCAGCAGCAGGGAGTACCGGGGGATAAACACCATATATTTT
abundance: -; j_gene: TRBJ2-2; d_gene: -; v_gene: TRBV27; CDR3aa: CASSLDRPTGELFF; CDR3nt: TGTGCCAGCAGCTTGGACAGACCCACCGGGGAGCTGTTTTTT
abundance: -; j_gene: TRBJ1-2; d_gene: TRBD1; v_gene: TRBV28; CDR3aa: CASSLPGTGRGYTF; CDR3nt: TGTGCCAGCAGTTTGCCCGGGACAGGACGGGGCTACACCTTC
abundance: -; j_gene: TRBJ1-1; d_gene: -; v_gene: TRBV5-6; CDR3aa: CASSLRGAQWTEAFF; CDR3nt: TGTGCCAGCAGCCTCCGGGGGGCGCAGTGGACTGAAGCTTTCTTT
abundance: -; j_gene: TRBJ2-2; d_gene: TRBD1; v_gene: TRBV13; CDR3aa: CASSSDRANGELFF; CDR3nt: TGTGCCAGCAGCTCCGACAGGGCGAACGGGGAGCTGTTTTTT
abundance: -; j_gene: TRBJ2-5; d_gene: TRBD2; v_gene: TRBV4-2; CDR3aa: CASSLWAAGGIQETQYF; CDR3nt: TGTGCCAGCAGCCTATGGGCGGCGGGAGGGATCCAAGAGACCCAGTACTTC
abundance: -; j_gene: TRBJ1-5; d_gene: -; v_gene: TRBV6-1; CDR3aa: CASRGGGDNQPQHF; CDR3nt: TGTGCCAGCCGGGGGGGAGGGGATAATCAGCCCCAGCATTTT
abundance: few; j_gene: TRBJ1-1; d_gene: -; v_gene: TRBV7-8; CDR3aa: CASSPRMPRRINTEAFF; CDR3nt: TGTGCCAGCAGCCCGAGAATGCCTAGACGGATCAACACTGAAGCTTTCTTT
abundance: -; j_gene: TRBJ2-1; d_gene: -; v_gene: TRBV30; CDR3aa: CAWSVSFSDNEQFF; CDR3nt: TGTGCCTGGAGTGTAAGTTTTTCGGACAATGAGCAGTTCTTC
abundance: -; j_gene: TRBJ1-5; d_gene: -; v_gene: TRBV21-1; CDR3aa: CASSFRDRENSNQPQHF; CDR3nt: TGTGCCAGCAGCTTCCGGGACAGGGAAAATAGCAATCAGCCCCAGCATTTT
abundance: -; j_gene: TRBJ2-3; d_gene: TRBD2; v_gene: TRBV29-1; CDR3aa: CSVVLAGDTDTQYF; CDR3nt: TGCAGCGTTGTGCTAGCGGGTGACACAGATACGCAGTATTTT
abundance: -; j_gene: TRBJ1-1; d_gene: -; v_gene: TRBV29-1; CDR3aa: CSVEGANTEAFF; CDR3nt: TGCAGCGTTGAAGGGGCGAACACTGAAGCTTTCTTT
abundance: -; j_gene: TRBJ2-1; d_gene: -; v_gene: TRBV7-6; CDR3aa: CASSLARSYNEQFF; CDR3nt: TGTGCCAGCAGCTTAGCCCGCTCCTACAATGAGCAGTTCTTC